Listed below are T cell receptor beta chains from one sample, sequenced in a study of shared clonotypes between healthy human individuals. Assay: immunoSEQ multiplex PCR; the TCRdb copy retains only in-frame clones and omits some. This table has about a million clones, approximately 70% appearing once. Sequencing was performed on memory CD4+ T cells sorted from blood. The receptors here all came from a man between 18 and 29 years old in good health. Each CDR3 is given with its conserved first and last residue. D genes are given only for firm matches. Not all rows give a size; the values are once, few, many and, for expanded clones, a class.

clone_size j_call v_call d_call cdr3_aa cdr3_nt
. TRBJ2-7 TRBV5-4 TRBD2 CASSAGGGDSYEQYF TGTGCCAGCAGCGCGGGGGGCGGGGACTCCTACGAGCAGTACTTC
. TRBJ1-5 TRBV5-1 . CASSPDSPGQPQHF TGCGCCAGCAGCCCAGATTCCCCAGGTCAGCCCCAGCATTTT
. TRBJ1-5 TRBV6-6 . CASSGGHNSNQPQHF TGTGCCAGCAGTGGGGGACATAATAGCAATCAGCCCCAGCATTTT
. TRBJ2-2 TRBV9 TRBD2 CASSPTGGALTGELFF TGTGCCAGCAGCCCCACCGGGGGGGCCCTCACCGGGGAGCTGTTTTTT
. TRBJ1-4 TRBV2 TRBD1 CASRGTGVTNEKLFF TGTGCCAGCAGGGGGACAGGGGTGACTAATGAAAAACTGTTTTTT
. TRBJ1-2 TRBV27 . CASSLGTHYGYTF TGTGCCAGCAGCTTGGGGACACACTATGGCTACACCTTC
. TRBJ2-7 TRBV30 TRBD1 CAWSAAGTGAYEQYF TGTGCCTGGAGTGCCGCCGGGACAGGGGCCTACGAGCAGTACTTC
. TRBJ2-1 TRBV10-2 . CASRQADSHEQFF TGCGCCAGCAGACAGGCAGATTCCCATGAGCAGTTCTTC
. TRBJ2-3 TRBV5-1 TRBD2 CASSFSGRASDTQYF TGCGCCAGCAGCTTCAGCGGGAGGGCCTCAGATACGCAGTATTTT
. TRBJ1-5 TRBV18 . CASSQPGSLGPQHF TGTGCCAGCTCACAACCCGGCAGCTTAGGACCCCAGCATTTT
. TRBJ2-5 TRBV5-5 . CASSLGRGWETQYF TGTGCCAGCAGCTTGGGCCGGGGTTGGGAGACCCAGTACTTC
. TRBJ1-1 TRBV5-5 . CASSLQWGHQNTEAFF TGTGCCAGCAGCTTGCAATGGGGCCACCAGAACACTGAAGCTTTCTTT
. TRBJ2-3 TRBV11-2 TRBD2 CASSLSGKGTDTQYF TGTGCCAGCAGCTTAAGCGGGAAGGGAACAGATACGCAGTATTTT
. TRBJ1-3 TRBV7-8 TRBD1 CASSLGTGDLAGNTIYF TGTGCCAGCAGCTTAGGGACAGGGGATTTAGCTGGAAACACCATATATTTT
once TRBJ1-2 TRBV19 . CASSIEEARGYGYTF TGTGCCAGTAGTATAGAAGAGGCCAGGGGCTACGGCTACACCTTC
. TRBJ2-1 TRBV9 . CASSVEDRTYNEQFF TGTGCCAGCAGCGTAGAAGACCGTACCTACAATGAGCAGTTCTTC
. TRBJ2-5 TRBV6-5 . CASSRRQETQYF TGTGCCAGCAGTAGACGTCAGGAGACCCAGTACTTC
. TRBJ2-2 TRBV10-2 . CASRGQSANTGELFF TGCGCCAGCAGAGGACAGTCCGCGAACACCGGGGAGCTGTTTTTT
. TRBJ2-7 TRBV25-1 . CASNGQTTYEQYF TGTGCCAGCAACGGTCAGACCACCTACGAGCAGTACTTC
once TRBJ1-2 TRBV28 TRBD1 CASSPQGGLANYGYTF TGTGCCAGCAGTCCCCAGGGGGGGTTAGCTAACTATGGCTACACCTTC
. TRBJ1-1 TRBV2 . CASSERGVMNTEAFF TGTGCCAGCAGCGAGCGAGGGGTAATGAACACTGAAGCTTTCTTT
. TRBJ2-7 TRBV18 . CASSPPVTSYEQYF TGTGCCAGCTCACCACCGGTAACGTCCTACGAGCAGTACTTC
. TRBJ1-6 TRBV10-3 TRBD1 CAIRTGVNSPLHF TGTGCCATCAGGACAGGGGTTAATTCACCCCTCCACTTT
. TRBJ1-5 TRBV7-2 . CASSLGAQGRGNQPQHF TGTGCCAGCAGCTTAGGGGCTCAGGGAAGGGGCAATCAGCCCCAGCATTTT
. TRBJ2-5 TRBV6-1 TRBD1 CASSEAPGTGVRNTQYF TGTGCCAGCAGTGAAGCCCCCGGGACAGGGGTAAGGAACACCCAGTACTTC
. TRBJ1-4 TRBV9 . CASSATGLQEKLFF TGTGCCAGCAGCGCTACAGGGTTGCAAGAAAAACTGTTTTTT
few TRBJ1-2 TRBV7-8 TRBD1 CASSGRTGDYGYTF TGTGCCAGCAGCGGGCGTACAGGGGACTATGGCTACACCTTC
. TRBJ2-5 TRBV10-3 TRBD2 CAISGGPLAGGPETQYF TGTGCCATCAGTGGGGGGCCGCTAGCGGGAGGGCCTGAGACCCAGTACTTC
. TRBJ2-7 TRBV5-5 TRBD2 CASRLAGQYEQYF TGTGCCAGCAGACTAGCGGGCCAATACGAGCAGTACTTC
. TRBJ2-7 TRBV6-5 TRBD1 CASSFPRQGRPYEQYF TGTGCCAGCAGTTTCCCCCGACAGGGGCGACCCTACGAGCAGTACTTC
. TRBJ1-6 TRBV27 . CASSPNIRGTAVGRLHF TGTGCCAGCAGCCCAAATATTCGAGGGACGGCCGTTGGACGCCTCCACTTT
. TRBJ1-2 TRBV19 . CASSEDSNYGYTF TGTGCCAGTAGTGAAGATTCTAACTATGGCTACACCTTC
. TRBJ2-3 TRBV5-1 TRBD2 CASSSASGGLSTDTQYF TGCGCCAGCAGCTCGGCTAGCGGGGGGCTTAGCACAGATACGCAGTATTTT
. TRBJ2-1 TRBV10-2 . CASSGPSRSEQFF TGCGCCAGCAGTGGGCCCTCCCGCTCTGAGCAGTTCTTC
. TRBJ2-2 TRBV10-1 . CASSPAPGQQGNTGELFF TGCGCCAGCAGTCCAGCACCGGGACAACAGGGGAACACCGGGGAGCTGTTTTTT
. TRBJ2-1 TRBV11-2 . CASSPVSTGYNEQFF TGTGCCAGCAGCCCCGTGTCCACCGGTTACAATGAGCAGTTCTTC
. TRBJ2-5 TRBV5-1 . CASSPTVQETQYF TGCGCCAGCAGCCCGACGGTCCAAGAGACCCAGTACTTC
. TRBJ2-3 TRBV7-8 TRBD2 CASSLDGTTRGTQYF TGTGCCAGCAGCTTAGACGGGACTACCCGAGGGACGCAGTATTTT
many TRBJ2-2 TRBV5-1 . CASSVEGSGPNTGELFF TGCGCCAGCAGCGTCGAAGGGAGCGGACCTAACACCGGGGAGCTGTTTTTT
. TRBJ1-4 TRBV28 TRBD1 CASSLGQEEKLFF TGTGCCAGCAGTTTAGGACAGGAGGAAAAACTGTTTTTT
once TRBJ1-4 TRBV11-2 . CASSFGRIATNEKLFF TGTGCCAGCAGCTTCGGGAGGATCGCAACTAATGAAAAACTGTTTTTT
. TRBJ2-6 TRBV28 . CASSPEPALSGANVLTF TGTGCCAGCAGTCCCGAGCCCGCCCTATCTGGGGCCAACGTCCTGACTTTC
. TRBJ1-1 TRBV5-8 . CASSATRNTEAFF TGTGCCAGCAGCGCAACCAGGAACACTGAAGCTTTCTTT
. TRBJ2-2 TRBV7-2 TRBD2 CASSLSSGGPGELFF TGTGCCAGCAGCTTAAGTAGCGGGGGGCCCGGGGAGCTGTTTTTT
. TRBJ1-2 TRBV2 TRBD1 CASSEDRGRANYGYTF TGTGCCAGCAGTGAAGACAGGGGGAGAGCTAACTATGGCTACACCTTC
. TRBJ2-7 TRBV10-3 TRBD2 CAISESITSGLSEQYF TGTGCCATCAGTGAGTCAATAACTAGCGGGCTGAGCGAGCAGTACTTC
. TRBJ2-4 TRBV2 . CASRPRQDLAKNIQYF TGTGCCAGCAGGCCCCGGCAGGACCTAGCCAAAAACATTCAGTACTTC
. TRBJ1-4 TRBV5-1 TRBD1 CASSSGQGNEKLFF TGCGCCAGCAGCTCGGGACAGGGTAATGAAAAACTGTTTTTT
. TRBJ2-3 TRBV5-1 TRBD1 CASSSTGTGRVIGTDTQYF TGCGCCAGCAGCTCCACCGGGACAGGGCGGGTGATTGGAACAGATACGCAGTATTTT
. TRBJ1-4 TRBV6-5 . CASSYEGSLVLF TGTGCCAGCAGTTACGAAGGCAGCTTAGTCCTTTTT